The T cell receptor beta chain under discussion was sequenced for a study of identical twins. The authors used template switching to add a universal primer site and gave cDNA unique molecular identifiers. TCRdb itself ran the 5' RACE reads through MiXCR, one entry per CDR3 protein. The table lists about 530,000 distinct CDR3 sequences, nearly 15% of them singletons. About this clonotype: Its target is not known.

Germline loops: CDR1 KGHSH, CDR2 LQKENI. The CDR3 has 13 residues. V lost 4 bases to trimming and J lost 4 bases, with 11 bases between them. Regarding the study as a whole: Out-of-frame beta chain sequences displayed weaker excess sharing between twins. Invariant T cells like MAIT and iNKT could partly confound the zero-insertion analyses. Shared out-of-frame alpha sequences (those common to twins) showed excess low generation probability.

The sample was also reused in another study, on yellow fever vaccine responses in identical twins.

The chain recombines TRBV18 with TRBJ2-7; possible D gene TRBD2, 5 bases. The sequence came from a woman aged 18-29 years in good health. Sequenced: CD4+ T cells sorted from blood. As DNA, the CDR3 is TGTGCCAGCTCACTCGGGGAAAAGTACGAGCAGTACTTC. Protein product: CASSLGEKYEQYF.